This T cell receptor beta chain was sequenced during a study of T-cell reconstitution after alpha-beta-depleted transplantation in children. Study results and caveats: After transplant, at about two months, alpha-beta T cells were reportedly derived from several hundred expanded graft clones. Several patients had high TCRbeta diversity at day 60; it came from surviving recipient T cells and thymic progenitors. Newly produced T cells mostly provided counts and TCRbeta diversity after one year, as hyperexpanded clones declined.

CDR3 length: 13 residues. The V segment lost 6 bases and the J segment 3 bases; nucleotides outside the gene matches: 3. CDR1 and CDR2 (germline): DFQATT, SNEGSKA (reference sequence). This clonotype was counted at least ten times. The antigen remains unidentified. Library preparation (for TCRbeta) was performed with unique molecular identifiers. TCRdb re-derived calls from the PCR reads in MiXCR, one entry per CDR3 protein. The data hold hundreds of thousands of distinct CDR3 sequences, with under 25% observed a single time. The receptor comes from a boy in the first two years of life who had a stem cell transplant for acute myeloid leukemia, so the T cells may come from the graft donor. The sequencing used PBMCs, mostly from graft donor cells, collected 360 days after TCRalphabeta/CD19-depleted stem cell transplant. V and J are TRBV20-1 and TRBJ2-5; 11 bases align to TRBD2. CDR3 nucleotides: TGCAGTGCGGGGACTAGCGGTAAAGAGACCCAGTACTTC. Protein: CSAGTSGKETQYF.